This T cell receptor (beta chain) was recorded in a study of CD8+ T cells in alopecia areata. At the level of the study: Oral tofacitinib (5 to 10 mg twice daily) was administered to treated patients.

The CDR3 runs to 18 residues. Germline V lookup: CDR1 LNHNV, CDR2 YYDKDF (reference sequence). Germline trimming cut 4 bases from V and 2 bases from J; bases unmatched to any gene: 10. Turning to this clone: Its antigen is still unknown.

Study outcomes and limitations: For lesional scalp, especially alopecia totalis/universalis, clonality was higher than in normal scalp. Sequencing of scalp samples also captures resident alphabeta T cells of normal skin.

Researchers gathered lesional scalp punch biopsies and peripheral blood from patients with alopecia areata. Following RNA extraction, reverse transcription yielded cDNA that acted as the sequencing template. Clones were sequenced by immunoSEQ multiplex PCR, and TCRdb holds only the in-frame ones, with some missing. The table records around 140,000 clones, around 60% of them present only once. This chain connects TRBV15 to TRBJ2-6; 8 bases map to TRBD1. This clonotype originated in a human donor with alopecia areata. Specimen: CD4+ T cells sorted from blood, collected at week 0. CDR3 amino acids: CATSITWTGPPGANVLTF. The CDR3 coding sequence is TGTGCCACCAGCATAACATGGACAGGGCCTCCTGGGGCCAACGTCCTGACTTTC.